Listed below are T cell receptor beta chains from one sample, sequenced in a study of long-term antiretroviral therapy in people with HIV. Here immunoSEQ multiplex PCR was the method, and the copy in TCRdb shows in-frame clones only, minus some. This sample has some 20,000 clones; 75% to 90% occur once, and the top ten carry approximately 8.2%. The specimen was unsorted PBMCs, collected 1.2 years after starting antiretroviral therapy. The receptors were gathered from a middle-aged woman with HIV. Both conserved end residues are part of each CDR3. The D gene is left open where the match is weak. The size field is filled for only some rows; it gives once, few, many or a size class.

.	.	TRBV29-1	TRBJ2-1	TGCAGCGGCCGGGTAGTTGAGGGGAATGAGCAGTTCTTC	CSGRVVEGNEQFF
few	.	TRBV4-1	TRBJ2-7	TGCGCCAGCAGCCAAGGACAAGGCGGAGTACGAGAGCAGTACTTC	CASSQGQGGVREQYF
.	TRBD1	TRBV9	TRBJ2-1	TGTGCCAGCAGCGCGTTAGAAGGGACAGGGGCCTACAATGAGCAGTTCTTC	CASSALEGTGAYNEQFF
once	.	TRBV7-6	TRBJ1-3	TGTGCCAGTGGAAAATCCGTCGGAAACACCATATATTTT	CASGKSVGNTIYF
.	.	TRBV4-1	TRBJ2-1	TGCGCCAGCAGCCAGCAGGGACAATCCTCCTACAATGAGCAGTTCTTC	CASSQQGQSSYNEQFF
.	.	TRBV10-3	TRBJ2-2	TGTGCCATCAGTGAGTCGGGCGGACCTGGAACCGGGGAGCTGTTTTTT	CAISESGGPGTGELFF
.	TRBD1	TRBV27	TRBJ2-5	TGTGCCAGCAGTTTATCGTCGGACAGGGTCGGAGAGACCCAGTACTTC	CASSLSSDRVGETQYF
.	TRBD2	TRBV4-2	TRBJ2-2	TGTGCCAGCAGCCATGAAGAGGAGACTAGCCACACCGGGGAGCTGTTTTTT	CASSHEEETSHTGELFF
.	TRBD1	TRBV29-1	TRBJ1-2	TGCAGCGTTGACCCGACAGGGCCTAACTATGGCTACACCTTC	CSVDPTGPNYGYTF
.	TRBD1	TRBV6-5	TRBJ1-1	TGTGCCAGCTCGAGGGGACAGGAGGCTTTCTTT	CASSRGQEAFF
once	.	TRBV7-9	TRBJ2-7	TGTGCCAGCACCAATTCGTTAAGCTCCTACGAGCAGTACTTC	CASTNSLSSYEQYF
.	TRBD2	TRBV28	TRBJ2-6	TGTGCCAGCAGGCCCCTAGCGGGAGGCTCCGGGGCCAACGTCCTGACTTTC	CASRPLAGGSGANVLTF
.	TRBD1	TRBV5-8	TRBJ2-5	TGTGCCAGCAGCCCCGAGGACAGGGAAGGAGAGACCCAGTACTTC	CASSPEDREGETQYF
few	TRBD2	TRBV19	TRBJ2-7	TGTGCCAGTAGTATAAGGCGGGAGTACGAGCAGTACTTC	CASSIRREYEQYF
.	TRBD1	TRBV19	TRBJ1-2	TGTGCCAGTAGTATCTGGACAGGGAAAGGAAATGGCTACACCTTC	CASSIWTGKGNGYTF
.	.	TRBV2	TRBJ2-5	TGTGCCAGCAGTGAAGCACGGGGAGAGACCCAGTACTTC	CASSEARGETQYF
once	TRBD1	TRBV6-1	TRBJ1-1	TGTGCCAGCAGTGTTTCCGGGACAGGGGGCCTTTACACTGAAGCTTTCTTT	CASSVSGTGGLYTEAFF
.	.	TRBV7-6	TRBJ1-5	TGTGCCAGCAGCTTAGGAGCTCTGGCAGGGGCTAGTCAGCCCCAGCATTTT	CASSLGALAGASQPQHF
.	.	TRBV6-5	TRBJ1-2	TGTGCCAGCAGTCTAGGAATGGGGAACTATGGCTACACCTTC	CASSLGMGNYGYTF
once	TRBD2	TRBV11-1	TRBJ2-3	TGTGCCAGCAGGGCTAGCGGGTACATAACGGGGGATACGCAGTATTTT	CASRASGYITGDTQYF
.	.	TRBV14	TRBJ1-4	TGTGCCAGCAGCCAAGACGTGATGTGGGGGAGAGGTGAAAAACTGTTTTTT	CASSQDVMWGRGEKLFF
few	.	TRBV18	TRBJ1-2	TGTGCCAGCTCACCATCCCCAGAAAACTATGGCTACACCTTC	CASSPSPENYGYTF
.	TRBD2	TRBV5-1	TRBJ2-7	TGCGCCAGCAGCTTGGAGACCGGGACTAACTACGAGCAGTACTTC	CASSLETGTNYEQYF
.	.	TRBV9	TRBJ2-7	TGTGCCAGCAGCGTAGAGGAGACGCGATATTCCTACGAGCAGTACTTC	CASSVEETRYSYEQYF
few	.	TRBV19	TRBJ1-2	TGTGCCAGTAGTATAAGCGCCGGTTCTAGTGGCTACACCTTC	CASSISAGSSGYTF
few	TRBD2	TRBV6-5	TRBJ2-2	TGTGCCAGCAAGCGTGCGGGAGACACCGGGGAGCTGTTTTTT	CASKRAGDTGELFF
.	.	TRBV10-3	TRBJ2-5	TGTGCCATTGGACAGAGCCAAGAGACCCAGTACTTC	CAIGQSQETQYF
.	.	TRBV6-6	TRBJ2-7	TGTGCCAGCACTCTCCTCCCCGCCTACGAGCAGTACTTC	CASTLLPAYEQYF
medium-sized	.	TRBV7-2	TRBJ1-1	TGTGCCAGCAGGTCAGCCCGGAACACTGAAGCTTTCTTT	CASRSARNTEAFF
.	.	TRBV19	TRBJ2-1	TGTGCCAGTAGTATAGACGGGAGTAACTACAATGAGCAGTTCTTC	CASSIDGSNYNEQFF
.	.	TRBV18	TRBJ2-7	TGTGCCAGCTCACCACCGTCTCAGAATGCCTACGAGCAGTACTTC	CASSPPSQNAYEQYF
once	TRBD2	TRBV6-5	TRBJ2-7	TGTGCCAGCAGTTACTCGCTAGCGGGAAGCTACGAGCAGTACTTC	CASSYSLAGSYEQYF
.	TRBD1	TRBV9	TRBJ1-2	TGTGCCAGCAGCGTCGATCTGTTCCGGGACAGGGACCCCTACACCTTC	CASSVDLFRDRDPYTF
.	.	TRBV10-3	TRBJ2-2	TGTGCCATCAGGGACACCGGGGAGCTGTTTTTT	CAIRDTGELFF
.	.	TRBV18	TRBJ2-7	TGTGCCAGCTCACCCCTGCCAGGACTTCCAACCTACGAGCAGTACTTC	CASSPLPGLPTYEQYF
.	.	TRBV2	TRBJ1-2	TGTGCCAGCAGACCTCAGGGCTCGACCTATGGCTACACCTTC	CASRPQGSTYGYTF
.	.	TRBV7-9	TRBJ1-1	TGTGCCAGCAGCTTCGACGAGACTGAAGCTTTCTTT	CASSFDETEAFF
.	.	TRBV28	TRBJ2-5	TGTGCCAGCAGTTCCCTCAAGACAGGCCTGTACCAAGAGACCCAGTACTTC	CASSSLKTGLYQETQYF
.	TRBD2	TRBV27	TRBJ2-7	TGTGCCAGCAGTTTAAAAGGCCTAGCGGGATACGAGCAGTACTTC	CASSLKGLAGYEQYF
.	TRBD1	TRBV5-1	TRBJ1-5	TGCGCCAGCAGCTACGACAGGGATCAGCCCCAGCATTTT	CASSYDRDQPQHF
.	.	TRBV7-9	TRBJ1-1	TGTGCCAGCAGCCAGGGAAGGAACACTGAAGCTTTCTTT	CASSQGRNTEAFF
.	.	TRBV19	TRBJ2-5	TGTGCCAGTAGAAGCCTGGGGCTGGAGACCCAGTACTTC	CASRSLGLETQYF
few	TRBD2	TRBV5-6	TRBJ2-1	TGTGCCAGCAGCTTGCTAGCGGGAGCCTCCAATGAGCAGTTCTTC	CASSLLAGASNEQFF
.	.	TRBV5-4	TRBJ1-2	TGTGCCAGCAGCTTGGTCGGGCGGGGGCCAGCCTATGGCTACACCTTC	CASSLVGRGPAYGYTF
.	.	TRBV7-9	TRBJ2-1	TGTGCCAGCAGCTTAGCGGGAGTAGGCAATGAGCAGTTCTTC	CASSLAGVGNEQFF
.	TRBD1	TRBV2	TRBJ2-7	TGTGCCAGCAGTTCACAGGGGGCCTACGAGCAGTACTTC	CASSSQGAYEQYF
.	.	TRBV11-2	TRBJ2-7	TGTGCCAGCAGCTTAGATCTGGGCTACTACGAGCAGTACTTC	CASSLDLGYYEQYF
medium-sized	.	TRBV4-1	TRBJ1-3	TGCGCCAGCAGCGGGATCGCGGAGGGAAACACCATATATTTT	CASSGIAEGNTIYF
once	.	TRBV7-9	TRBJ1-3	TGTGCCGGGAGGGCCAGCTCTGGAAACACCATATATTTT	CAGRASSGNTIYF
.	TRBD2	TRBV5-4	TRBJ2-3	TGTGCCAGCAGTAAGGGACTAGCAGCGGATACGCAGTATTTT	CASSKGLAADTQYF
few	TRBD1	TRBV5-1	TRBJ2-7	TGCGCCAGCAGCCAGACAGGGACGCACGAGCAGTACTTC	CASSQTGTHEQYF
.	TRBD2	TRBV27	TRBJ2-7	TGTGCCAGCAGTCTGCATAGCGGGAGTTCTTACGAGCAGTACTTC	CASSLHSGSSYEQYF
.	.	TRBV28	TRBJ1-5	TGTGCCAGCTACAGAGATAGCAATCAGCCCCAGCATTTT	CASYRDSNQPQHF